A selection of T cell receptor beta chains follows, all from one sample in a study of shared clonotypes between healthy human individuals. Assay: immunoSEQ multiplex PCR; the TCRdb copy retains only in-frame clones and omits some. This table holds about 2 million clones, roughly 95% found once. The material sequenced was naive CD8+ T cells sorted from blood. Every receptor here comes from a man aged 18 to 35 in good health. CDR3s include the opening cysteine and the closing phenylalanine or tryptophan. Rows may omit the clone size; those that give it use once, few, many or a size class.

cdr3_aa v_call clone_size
CASSLGWDFATQYF TRBV7-9 NA
CASSVGVDTQYF TRBV9 NA
CASRQGTSGSQETQYF TRBV5-6 once
CASSLEPSPLEQYF TRBV5-4 NA
CASSLSSGEVYEQYF TRBV7-2 NA
CASNLPGQGLYEQYF TRBV27 NA
CASSEGPTGAYEQYF TRBV6-1 NA
CASSVADSHYGYTF TRBV9 NA
CASSPRLGTAVYEQYF TRBV7-9 once
CASSYSTGQVSYEQYF TRBV6-5 NA
CASSPDRVGQETQYF TRBV5-1 NA
CASSQGGNTEAFF TRBV9 NA
CASSQVMGQEIHEQYF TRBV4-1 NA
CASSQEQAGGPLYEQYF TRBV4-3 NA
CASSLKGDTQYF TRBV11-2 NA
CASSIDGQGNEKLFF TRBV19 NA
CASSLDTVSYEQYF TRBV9 NA
CASSQAGTSDEKLFF TRBV4-3 once